One and the same sample provided the 19 T cell receptor beta chains below, sequenced in a study of metastatic and nonmetastatic thyroid tumors. MiXCR reprocessed the PCR reads for TCRdb. Among 35,000 to 50,000 clones listed, roughly 27% were seen once. Thyroid surgery was preceded by no treatment in any patient. The sample taken for sequencing was blood. All receptors derive from a male donor with papillary thyroid cancer or a benign thyroid nodule (not recorded which). Some clones in this sample may be carry-over from other donors' samples.

The chain combines TRBV4-1 with TRBJ1-5; possibly TRBD1 for D (5 bases). The CDR3 runs to 15 residues. Deletions cut 4 bases from V and 3 bases from J, with 13 bases between. Germline CDR1 is MGHRA and CDR2 is YSYEKL. In DNA, the CDR3 is TGCGCCAGCAGCCCGGATGGGGGGGTCAATCAGCCCCAGCATTTT. Its translation is CASSPDGGVNQPQHF.

The V gene is TRBV28, the J gene TRBJ1-3, with 7 bases identical to TRBD1. V dropped 6 bases and J dropped 3; count of bases not matched to a gene: 8. The CDR3 length is 15 residues. Germline loops: CDR1 MDHEN, CDR2 SYDVKM. CDR3 sequence (DNA): TGTGCCAGCAGCGTGACAGGGAGGTATGGAAACACCATATATTTT. It translates to CASSVTGRYGNTIYF.

This chain joins TRBV24-1 and TRBJ2-5; 7 bases map to TRBD1. Per the germline V gene, CDR1 is KGHDR and CDR2 is SFDVKD. CDR3 size: 15 residues. The V and J ends lost 3 bases and 2 bases, in that order; junction bases with no gene match: 5. CDR3 DNA sequence: TGTGCCACCAGTGATCCCGGGACAGCACAAGAGACCCAGTACTTC. Its protein product is CATSDPGTAQETQYF.

This clone appeared many times. This chain links TRBV20-1 with TRBJ1-6; D not resolved. The germline CDR1 and CDR2 sequences are DFQATT and SNEGSKA (reference sequence). The CDR3 loop spans 13 amino acids. Trimming shortened V by 5 bases and J by 5 bases, and 10 bases separated the two germline ends. CDR3 DNA sequence: TGCAGTGCTCGTCGTGGGGATAATTCACCCCTCCACTTT. It encodes CSARRGDNSPLHF.

Concerning this clone: A read error may account for a junction end that differs from germline. The chain couples TRBV19 to TRBJ1-1; D uncertain. The CDR3 runs 12 residues. Germline V gene lookup returns CDR1 LNHDA and CDR2 SQIVND (reference sequence). As DNA, the CDR3 is TGTCCCAGTAGTCTTGGTAATACTGAAGCTTTCTTT. Protein product: CPSSLGNTEAFF.

There are a few counts of this clone. The CDR3 DNA reads as TGTGCCAGCATCCTTTCGGGGAAAGGGCATAACGAGCAGTACTTC. This encodes CASILSGKGHNEQYF. The genes are TRBV28 and TRBJ2-7; possibly TRBD2 for D (5 bases). This CDR3 has 15 residues. The germline V and J ends were trimmed by 7 bases and 5 bases, with 21 bases remaining between them. CDR1 is MDHEN and CDR2 is SYDVKM in the germline V gene. Full variable domain (outside the CDR3, taken from reference TRBV28 and TRBJ2-7): DVKVTQSSRYLVKRTGEKVFLECVQDMDHENMFWYRQDPGLGLRLIYFSYDVKMKEKGDIPEGYSVSREKKERFSLILESASTNQTSMYLCASILSGKGHNEQYFGPGTRLTVT.

The chain recombines TRBV6-1 with TRBJ2-7, with 7 bases that match TRBD2. V was pared by 10 bases and J by 0 bases, with 3 bases of the junction left unmatched. Germline CDR1 reads MNHNS; CDR2 reads SASEGT. This CDR3 is built from 12 residues. The CDR3 sequence is CAIRGSSYEQYF. CDR3 nucleotides: TGTGCCATTCGCGGGAGCTCCTACGAGCAGTACTTC.

The V call is TRBV9, the J call TRBJ1-6; D is ambiguous. Trimming shortened V by 1 base and J by 5 bases, and 7 bases separated the two germline ends. The CDR3 covers 14 residues. Germline V gene sequence: CDR1 SGDLS, CDR2 YYNGEE. In DNA, the CDR3 is TGTGCCAGCAGCGTACGGCAGAATAATTCACCCCTCCACTTT. Protein: CASSVRQNNSPLHF.

This clone was counted many times. This sequence joins TRBV20-1 and TRBJ2-2; TRBD2 aligns across 9 bases. The CDR3 has 15 residues. The germline gives CDR1 DFQATT, CDR2 SNEGSKA (reference sequence). CDR3 DNA: TGCTCTGCAGATCGTCGCGGGGGGGCCACCGGGGAGCTGTTTTTT. This encodes CSADRRGGATGELFF.

The rearrangement joins TRBV20-1 to TRBJ2-6; D is unresolved. V lost 0 bases and J 0 bases, leaving 6 bases between the germline ends. The CDR3 covers 15 residues. In germline, CDR1 is DFQATT, CDR2 SNEGSKA (reference sequence). The CDR3 sequence: CSARDLLSGANVLTF. DNA of the CDR3: TGCAGTGCTAGAGATTTGCTCTCTGGGGCCAACGTCCTGACTTTC.

The chain links TRBV14 to TRBJ1-2; D perhaps matches TRBD1 (6 bases). The CDR3 is 16 residues long. CDR1 and CDR2 from the germline V gene are SGHDN and FVKESK. Deletions cut 4 bases from V and 14 bases from J, with 29 bases between. This CDR3 reads CASSRIGQSQNYGQTF. DNA of the CDR3: TGTGCCAGCAGCCGGATAGGACAGTCCCAGAACTATGGCCAGACCTTC. Drawing the rest from reference TRBV14 and TRBJ1-2, the complete variable domain is EAGVTQFPSHSVIEKGQTVTLRCDPISGHDNLYWYRRVMGKEIKFLLHFVKESKQDESGMPNNRFLAERTGGTYSTLKVQPAELEDSGVYFCASSRIGQSQNYGQTFGSGTRLTVV.

The V gene is TRBV6-2 or TRBV6-3, the J gene TRBJ2-1; D ambiguous. Trimming stripped 6 bases from V and 5 bases from J, with 5 bases between. This CDR3 spans 11 amino acids. Germline V gives CDR1 MNHEY, CDR2 SVGEGT. The CDR3 DNA reads TGTGCCAGCAGGTTCAACAATGAGCAGTTCTTC. Protein product: CASRFNNEQFF.

With regard to this clone: Sequence at one end of the junction differs from germline and may be a read error. The chain couples TRBV3-1 to TRBJ2-2, with 9 nucleotides matching TRBD1. The CDR3 totals 14 residues. Germline CDR1 is LGHDT and CDR2 is YNNKEL (reference sequence). CDR3 bases: TGTGCCAGCAGACCTGGACAGGGGTACGGGGATCTGCTTTTT. Its translation: CASRPGQGYGDLLF.

The chain is built from TRBV7-8 and TRBJ2-1; TRBD2 might be the D (7 bases). Germline V gene data show CDR1 as SGHVS and CDR2 as FQNEAQ. The CDR3 length is 17 residues. Deletions cut 5 bases from V and 0 bases from J, with 17 bases between. Here the CDR3 DNA reads TGTGCCAGCAGCGGAGGGGGGGGTTTAAGCTCCTACAATGAGCAGTTCTTC. Translated, it gives CASSGGGGLSSYNEQFF.

This sequence joins TRBV11-2 and TRBJ2-1; D unclear. Trimming shortened V by 7 bases and J by 0 bases, and 13 bases separated the two germline ends. The CDR3 extends over 15 amino acids. The V gene's germline CDR1 is SGHAT and CDR2 FQNNGV. In DNA, the CDR3 is TGTGCCAGCACTAAAACGCTGTCCTCCTACAATGAGCAGTTCTTC. It yields the protein CASTKTLSSYNEQFF.

About this clone itself: Its ends do not fully match the called genes, so a read error is possible. J is TRBJ2-1 and V is TRBV12-3 or TRBV12-4; 10 nucleotides match TRBD1. The CDR3 is made up of 14 amino acids. The DNA of the CDR3 is TGTGCCAGCAATATGGGACAGGGGAGAAGAGAGCTGTCCTTC. Protein product: CASNMGQGRRELSF.

Remarks on this clone: A junction boundary mismatches the germline segment, possibly from a read error. The chain employs TRBV7-3 and TRBJ2-7; unclear D gene. Per the germline V gene, CDR1 is SGHTA and CDR2 is FQGTGA. The CDR3 is 15 amino acids. CDR3 in DNA: TGTGCCAGCAGCTTAGTGGCTAGTCCTACCTACGGGCAGTACTTC. It specifies CASSLVASPTYGQYF.

This clone was seen at least ten times. CDR3: CSASGLAGVISYEQYF. The CDR3 bases are TGCAGTGCTAGTGGCCTAGCGGGAGTCATCTCCTACGAGCAGTACTTC. The rearrangement links TRBV20-1 to TRBJ2-7; 10 nucleotides line up with TRBD2. The junction had 8 bases not matched to a gene; V was cut back by 3 bases and J by 0 bases. The CDR3 runs 16 residues. Germline-derived CDR1 and CDR2 are DFQATT and SNEGSKA (reference sequence).

This clone was seen ten or more times. This chain uses TRBV4-2 with TRBJ2-2, with 15 nucleotides matching TRBD2. The V segment lost 5 bases and the J segment 4 bases; nucleotides outside the gene matches: 11. The CDR3 runs 19 residues. Germline-derived CDR1 and CDR2 are LGHNA and YNFKEQ. CDR3 sequence: CASSNFGLAGGSSTGELFF. For the CDR3, the DNA is TGTGCCAGCAGCAACTTCGGACTAGCGGGAGGGTCGAGCACCGGGGAGCTGTTTTTT.